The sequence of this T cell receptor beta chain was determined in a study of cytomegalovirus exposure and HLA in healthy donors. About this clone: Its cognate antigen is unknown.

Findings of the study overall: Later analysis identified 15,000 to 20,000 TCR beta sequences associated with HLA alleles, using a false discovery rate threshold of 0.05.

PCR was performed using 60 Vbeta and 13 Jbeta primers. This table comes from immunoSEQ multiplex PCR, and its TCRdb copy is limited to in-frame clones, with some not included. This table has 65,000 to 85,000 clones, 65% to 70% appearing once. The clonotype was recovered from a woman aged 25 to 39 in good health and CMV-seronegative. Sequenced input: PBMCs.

CDR3 bases: TGTGCCAGCAGGGTAGAAAACGGGGGGTTTTACAATGAGCAGTTCTTC. The encoded protein is CASRVENGGFYNEQFF. This chain uses TRBV25-1 with TRBJ2-1; 7 nucleotides agree with TRBD2. The trim removed 6 bases at V and 4 bases at J, leaving 12 bases unmatched. The germline CDR1 and CDR2 sequences are MGHDK and SYGVNS. The CDR3 has 16 residues.